This entry lists 29 T cell receptor beta chains sequenced from one sample in a study of metastatic and nonmetastatic thyroid tumors. All patients were treatment-naive before thyroid surgery. Using MiXCR, TCRdb re-called clones from the PCR reads. Of approximately 19,000 clones in the sample, 15% were seen once. Sequencing was performed on blood. These receptors were taken from a female donor with papillary thyroid cancer or a benign thyroid nodule (not recorded which). Some clones in this sample may be carry-over from other donors' samples.

Judged by abundance, this clone is medium-sized (0.01 to 0.1%). The chain joins TRBV11-3 to TRBJ2-7, with D perhaps TRBD1 (6 bases). CDR3 size: 15 residues. V was clipped by 0 bases and J by 3 bases, with 12 bases between them. Germline values: CDR1 SGHNT, CDR2 YENEEA. CDR3 region: CASSLDRYRDYEQYF. The DNA of the CDR3 is TGTGCCAGCAGCTTAGATCGGTACAGGGACTACGAGCAGTACTTC.

This clone was counted ten times or more. V usage is TRBV6-2 or TRBV6-3 and J usage is TRBJ2-3, with 8 bases identical to TRBD2. Germline-derived CDR1 and CDR2 are MNHEY and SVGEGT. V trimming: 6 bases; J trimming: 3 bases; junction bases outside the gene matches: 8. The length of the CDR3 is 15 residues. This CDR3 reads CASSESGSETDTQYF. The CDR3 DNA reads TGTGCCAGCAGCGAAAGCGGGAGTGAAACAGATACGCAGTATTTT.

The rearrangement joins TRBV20-1 to TRBJ1-6; possibly TRBD1 for D (6 bases). Trimming took 0 bases from V and 3 from J, leaving 9 bases between them. This CDR3 region has 15 residues. Germline values: CDR1 DFQATT, CDR2 SNEGSKA (reference sequence). This CDR3 is CSAREGALYNSPLHF. Here the CDR3 DNA reads TGCAGTGCTAGAGAGGGGGCTCTCTATAATTCACCCCTCCACTTT.

In the case of this clone: The junction departs from germline at one end; a sequencing error may be responsible. The rearrangement joins TRBV7-9 to TRBJ2-7; perhaps TRBD2 as D (5 bases). The CDR3 is 15 residues long. Germline V gene lookup returns CDR1 SEHNR and CDR2 FQNEAQ (reference sequence). The CDR3 nucleotides are TGTGTCAGCAGCTTAGATGGGTGGTCGGGGTACGAGCAGCACTTC. This encodes CVSSLDGWSGYEQHF.

This clone was detected once. Here the CDR3 omits its conserved ending phenylalanine or tryptophan, so a read error is the likely source. The DNA is left out, because the CDR3 cannot be placed on it with certainty; the CDR3 is given as TCRdb lists it. This chain uses TRBV7-3 with TRBJ2-6; whether TRBD1, the table's D call, matches the DNA was not checked. Ends included, the CDR3 has 9 residues. The germline V gene encodes CDR1 SGHTA and CDR2 FQGTGA. CDR3 in amino acids: CASSYQPGT.

The chain links TRBV30 to TRBJ1-2; possibly TRBD1 for D (5 bases). With 1 base removed from V and 5 bases from J, the gap between germline ends came to 11 bases. CDR3 length equals 13 residues. The V gene's germline CDR1 is GTSNPN and CDR2 SVGIG (reference sequence). This CDR3 reads CAWSAGRIYGYTF. In nucleotides, the CDR3 is TGTGCCTGGAGTGCGGGACGAATATATGGCTACACCTTC.

The sample holds many counts of this clone. The chain links TRBV14 to TRBJ2-3, with a weak D call TRBD1 (5 bases). Between the trimmed V and J ends, which lost 2 bases and 6 bases, there was a span of 15 bases. The CDR3 has 15 amino acids. Germline loops: CDR1 SGHDN, CDR2 FVKESK. CDR3 nucleotide sequence: TGTGCCAGCAGCCAATCTCCTCTTGCAGGGGATACGCAGTATTTT. It codes for CASSQSPLAGDTQYF.

The chain joins TRBV30 to TRBJ2-1; 7 bases fit TRBD2. The V and J ends lost 3 bases and 12 bases, in that order; junction bases with no gene match: 14. This CDR3 comprises 14 residues. Germline-derived CDR1 and CDR2 are GTSNPN and SVGIG (reference sequence). CDR3 coding DNA: TGTGCCTGGAGACTGGGCGGGAGTCGGGGATGGCAGTTCTTC. Amino acid sequence: CAWRLGGSRGWQFF.

There are many counts of this clone. A much larger clone differs from this one at a single base, so this may be a read error. The sample contains more than one DNA sequence encoding this CDR3. The V call is TRBV2, the J call TRBJ2-3; D may be TRBD1 (5 bases). The length of the CDR3 is 13 residues. The germline CDR1 and CDR2 sequences are SNHLY and FYNNEI. The CDR3 nucleotides read TGTGCCAGCAGTGAACAGGACACAGATACGCAGTACTTT. Translating it yields CASSEQDTDTQYF.

The table lists this clone with many counts. The chain links TRBV7-8 to TRBJ2-5, with D perhaps matching TRBD2 (5 bases). Germline V gene sequence: CDR1 SGHVS, CDR2 FQNEAQ. The germline V and J ends were trimmed by 0 bases and 3 bases, with 11 bases remaining between them. The CDR3 sequence is 15 residues long. The CDR3 nucleotides read TGTGCCAGCAGCTTAGCACGGGGAACTGAAGAGACCCAGTACTTC. Protein sequence: CASSLARGTEETQYF.

Points on this clone: The junction does not match germline at one end; this may be a read error. The chain carries TRBV6-4 and TRBJ2-5; no firm D call. The CDR3 extends over 14 amino acids. Germline loops: CDR1 MRHNA, CDR2 SNTAGT. The chain's CDR3 is CASSEAGLSETQYF. As DNA, the CDR3 is TGTGCCAGCAGTGAAGCAGGATTGTCGGAGACCCAGTACTTT.

CDR3 nucleotides: TGTGCCAGCAGCCCTTGGACTAGCGGGGCCAGTGGACCCGGGGAGCTGTTTTTT. As protein: CASSPWTSGASGPGELFF. The genes are TRBV11-2 and TRBJ2-2, with TRBD2 matching over 12 bases. V lost 5 bases to trimming and J lost 6 bases; unmatched junction nucleotides: 13. Germline V gene data show CDR1 as SGHAT and CDR2 as FQNNGV. The CDR3 runs to 18 residues.

This clone appeared many times. This sequence joins TRBV12-3 or TRBV12-4 and TRBJ1-2; TRBD1 aligns across 7 bases. V lost 2 bases, J lost 8 bases, and 5 bases stayed unmatched. This CDR3 contains 13 residues. The CDR3 DNA reads TGTGCCAGCAGTTTAAGAGGGGGCGGGGGCTACACCTTC. Residues: CASSLRGGGGYTF.

This CDR3 reads CASSLRGLDTEAFF. CDR3 sequence (DNA): TGTGCCAGCAGTTTGAGGGGGCTAGACACTGAAGCTTTCTTT. The chain combines TRBV2 with TRBJ1-1; TRBD1 matches 7 bases. This CDR3 is built from 14 residues. V was clipped by 5 bases and J by 3 bases; unmatched bases: 6. Germline lookup yields CDR1 SNHLY and CDR2 FYNNEI.

In this sample, this clone turned up many times. This chain joins TRBV20-1 and TRBJ2-7; TRBD2 matches 9 bases. This CDR3 has 12 residues. V lost 5 bases and J lost 6; bases outside the gene matches: 5. Per germline, CDR1 DFQATT and CDR2 SNEGSKA (reference sequence). The CDR3 here is CSASSGNGEQYF. As DNA, the CDR3 is TGCAGTGCTTCTAGCGGGAACGGCGAGCAGTACTTC.

This clone was found many times. The chain combines TRBV4-1 with TRBJ2-5; TRBD2 might be the D (6 bases). The CDR3 sequence is 13 residues long. Germline V CDR1 and CDR2: MGHRA, YSYEKL. V was clipped by 3 bases and J by 4 bases, with 9 bases between them. For the CDR3, the DNA is TGCGCCAGCAGCCAGACTAGGGGAGAGACCCAGTACTTC. Protein product: CASSQTRGETQYF.

This clone was recorded at least ten times. This chain links TRBV12-5 with TRBJ2-1; weak D call: TRBD2 (5 bases). The germline V and J ends were trimmed by 5 bases and 9 bases, with 20 bases remaining between them. This CDR3 has 15 amino acids. Germline values: CDR1 LGHNT, CDR2 FRNRAP. The CDR3 DNA sequence: TGTGCTAGTGGTCCCCTGAGGGCAGGTGTAAGTGAGCAGTTCTTC. Residues: CASGPLRAGVSEQFF.

This clone was recorded many times. This sequence joins TRBV9 and TRBJ1-1, with D unresolved. CDR1 and CDR2 from the germline V gene are SGDLS and YYNGEE. CDR3 length equals 14 residues. The V end lost 4 bases, the J end lost 5 bases, and 15 bases lay between the germline ends. CDR3 sequence reads: CASSIENWSTEAFF. The CDR3 region has the DNA TGTGCCAGCAGCATAGAGAACTGGAGTACTGAAGCTTTCTTT.

V usage is TRBV30 and J usage is TRBJ2-7; D ambiguous. V shed 0 bases and J shed 5 bases, with 8 bases lying between them. This CDR3 is 12 amino acids long. Germline V lookup: CDR1 GTSNPN, CDR2 SVGIG (reference sequence). The CDR3 coding sequence is TGTGCCTGGAGTGTACTGCAGCACGAGCAGTACTTC. Its protein is CAWSVLQHEQYF.

This clone was seen repeatedly, ten times or more. V usage is TRBV14 and J usage is TRBJ2-2; no firm D call. This CDR3 spans 13 amino acids. V dropped 2 bases and J dropped 8 bases, with 9 bases sitting between them. Per germline, CDR1 SGHDN and CDR2 FVKESK. This CDR3 is CASSQQLGGELFF. CDR3 nucleotide sequence: TGTGCCAGCAGCCAACAGCTAGGGGGGGAGCTGTTTTTT.

This clone came up many times. The chain uses TRBV20-1 and TRBJ2-7, with D unclear. The CDR3 sequence is 15 residues long. Germline CDR1 reads DFQATT; CDR2 reads SNEGSKA (reference sequence). Trimming removed 5 bases from V and 4 bases from J, with 21 bases in between. DNA for the CDR3: TGCAGTGCTGTAGACTCGTCTTCAGGAAAATACGAGCAGTACTTC. It codes for CSAVDSSSGKYEQYF.

This clone was picked up one time. CDR3 loop: CASSPDMYESTEAFF. DNA for the CDR3: TGTGCCAGCTCGCCGGACATGTACGAGAGCACTGAAGCTTTCTTT. The rearrangement joins TRBV18 to TRBJ1-1; D is perhaps TRBD1 (5 bases). Germline CDR1 and CDR2: KGHSH and LQKENI. This CDR3 contains 15 residues. V was cut by 6 bases and J by 4 bases, with 18 bases left in between.

This clone was seen many times. The chain carries TRBV28 and TRBJ2-4; TRBD2 might be the D (6 bases). Trimming took 5 bases from V and 3 from J, leaving 17 bases between them. Germline assignment: CDR1 MDHEN and CDR2 SYDVKM. The CDR3 runs to 16 residues. The CDR3 sequence: CASSHHSGVSKNIQYF. CDR3 in DNA: TGTGCCAGCAGTCACCACTCGGGAGTCAGCAAAAACATTCAGTACTTC.

The chain joins TRBV7-8 to TRBJ2-7; the match to TRBD1 covers 10 bases. Germline trimming cut 0 bases from V and 5 bases from J; bases unmatched to any gene: 4. Per the germline V gene, CDR1 is SGHVS and CDR2 is FQNEAQ. CDR3 length: 15 residues. CDR3 in DNA: TGTGCCAGCAGCTTAGCGGGACAGGGGCTCCACGAGCAGTACTTC. Protein sequence: CASSLAGQGLHEQYF.

This clone was recorded many times. The chain has TRBV24-1 and TRBJ1-2; D might be TRBD1 (5 bases). The CDR3 runs to 14 residues. The germline CDR1 and CDR2 sequences are KGHDR and SFDVKD. V was clipped by 10 bases and J by 3 bases, with 17 bases between them. CDR3 DNA: TGTGCCACGCGACCCACTGGAGGGGACTATGGCTACACCTTC. Its translation: CATRPTGGDYGYTF.

The CDR3 nucleotides read TGTGCCAGCAGTTTTGCCCGACGGACAGGGAACCGCAATGAGCAGTTCTTC. It yields the protein CASSFARRTGNRNEQFF. The chain uses TRBV28 and TRBJ2-1, with 8 bases matching TRBD1. J gave up 6 bases and V 3 bases, and 13 bases lay outside the gene matches. Germline V gene data show CDR1 as MDHEN and CDR2 as SYDVKM. This CDR3 comprises 17 residues.

Ten or more counts support this clone. This sequence joins TRBV11-3 and TRBJ2-7; no reliable D call. V lost 11 bases to trimming and J lost 3 bases, with 14 bases between them. CDR1 and CDR2 from the germline V gene are SGHNT and YENEEA. The CDR3 runs 12 residues. CDR3 region: CARTAHSYEQYF. As DNA, the CDR3 is TGTGCCCGCACCGCCCACAGCTACGAGCAGTACTTC. Looking up the rest from reference TRBV11-3 and TRBJ2-7 gives the full variable domain: EAGVVQSPRYKIIEKKQPVAFWCNPISGHNTLYWYLQNLGQGPELLIRYENEEAVDDSQLPKDRFSAERLKGVDSTLKIQPAELGDSAVYLCARTAHSYEQYFGPGTRLTVT.

This clone was observed many times. This rearrangement joins TRBV20-1 to TRBJ2-2; 7 bases fit TRBD2. The CDR3 has 14 amino acids. V shed 2 bases, J shed 4 bases, and the junction held 4 bases outside the gene matches. Germline V gene sequence: CDR1 DFQATT, CDR2 SNEGSKA (reference sequence). CDR3 sequence reads: CSARLAGGTGELFF. The CDR3 DNA is TGCAGTGCTAGATTAGCGGGCGGCACCGGGGAGCTGTTTTTT.

This clone appeared many times. V gene TRBV7-9 combines with J gene TRBJ1-6, with no clear D. The CDR3 totals 13 residues. Germline V lookup: CDR1 SEHNR, CDR2 FQNEAQ (reference sequence). Trimming removed 2 bases at V and 5 bases at J, with 4 bases between. CDR3 nucleotide sequence: TGTGCCAGCAGCTTATTAAATAATTCACCCCTCCACTTT. It is translated as CASSLLNNSPLHF.